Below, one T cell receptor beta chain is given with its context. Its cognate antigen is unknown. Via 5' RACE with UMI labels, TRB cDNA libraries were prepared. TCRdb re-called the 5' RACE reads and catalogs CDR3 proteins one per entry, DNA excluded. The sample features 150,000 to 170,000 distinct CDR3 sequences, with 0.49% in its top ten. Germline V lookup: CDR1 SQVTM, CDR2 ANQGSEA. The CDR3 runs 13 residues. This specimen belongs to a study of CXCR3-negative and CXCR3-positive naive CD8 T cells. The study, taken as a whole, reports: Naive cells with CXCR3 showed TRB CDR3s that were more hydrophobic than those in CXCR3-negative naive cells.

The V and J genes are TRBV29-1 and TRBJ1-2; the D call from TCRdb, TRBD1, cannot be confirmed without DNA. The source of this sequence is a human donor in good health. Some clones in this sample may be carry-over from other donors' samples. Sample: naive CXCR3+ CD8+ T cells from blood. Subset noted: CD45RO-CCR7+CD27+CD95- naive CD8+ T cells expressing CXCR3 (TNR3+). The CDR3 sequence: CSVEEGGVNGYTF.